The entry below gives a single T cell receptor beta chain sequence along with its context. Its antigen is as yet unknown. TCRdb processed the 5' RACE reads anew with MiXCR; each CDR3 protein has one entry. This table has about 580,000 distinct CDR3 sequences, 17% appearing once. The sample originates from a study of T cells after yellow fever vaccination. General study points: FACS-sorted repertoires could contain abundant clonotypes contaminating from the bulk population.

With 7 bases removed from V and 4 bases from J, the gap between germline ends came to 19 bases. The CDR3 extends over 15 amino acids. Germline CDR1 is MNHEY and CDR2 is SMNVEV (reference sequence). The chain couples TRBV27 to TRBJ2-5; TRBD2 might be the D (5 bases). This clonotype was obtained from a man between 18 and 35 years old who received the YFV17D yellow fever vaccine. The starting material was PBMCs, obtained less than 6 days after the first yellow fever vaccination. CDR3 coding DNA: TGTGCCAGCACCTCGCACGAGGGATTAGGAGAGACCCAGTACTTC. It is translated as CASTSHEGLGETQYF.